These T cell receptor beta chains were read from a single sample in a study of metastatic and nonmetastatic thyroid tumors. TCRdb reprocessed the PCR reads via MiXCR. The sample includes 30,000 to 40,000 clones, around 23% of them seen just once. The specimen was tumor tissue. The receptor source for this set is a male donor with papillary thyroid cancer or a benign thyroid nodule (not recorded which). Some clones in this sample may be carry-over from other donors' samples. CDR3s include the opening cysteine and the closing phenylalanine or tryptophan. D genes are given only for firm matches. Size values are once, few and many counts, or a class for expanded clones, and some rows have none.

d_gene	v_gene	abundance	j_gene	CDR3nt	CDR3aa
NA	TRBV20-1	many	TRBJ1-1	TGCAGTGCTAGTCCCGGTTCCATGAACACTGAAGCTTTCTTT	CSASPGSMNTEAFF
TRBD1	TRBV6-5	NA	TRBJ2-7	TGTGCCAGCAGTTACGGACAGGGGGCTTACGAGCAGTACTTC	CASSYGQGAYEQYF
NA	TRBV28	few	TRBJ1-1	TGTGCCAGCAGCTCCCCCAGTCCTAACACTGAAGCTTTCTTT	CASSSPSPNTEAFF
TRBD1	TRBV30	many	TRBJ2-7	TGTGCCTGGAGTATGGACAGGGGGTTGGGGGAGCAGTACTTC	CAWSMDRGLGEQYF
TRBD1	TRBV5-6	NA	TRBJ1-6	TGTGCCAGCAGCCGGACAGGGATTAATTCACCCCTCCACTTT	CASSRTGINSPLHF
TRBD2	TRBV20-1	many	TRBJ2-1	TGCAGTGCTAGCGGACTAGCGGGAGGGCCAGAGCAGTTCTTC	CSASGLAGGPEQFF
NA	TRBV27	many	TRBJ1-4	TGTGCCAGCAGCTTAATTGGGACAAGGAATGAAAAACTGTTTTTT	CASSLIGTRNEKLFF
NA	TRBV15	NA	TRBJ2-7	TGTGTCACCAGCAGAGGTGCAGCCTACGAGCAGTACTTC	CVTSRGAAYEQYF
NA	TRBV28	NA	TRBJ2-7	TGTGCCAGCAGAAAACCGACAGTGAATGCCTACTATCAGTACTTC	CASRKPTVNAYYQYF
NA	TRBV28	few	TRBJ2-7	TGTGCCAGCAGCCCTCGTACTTTCTACGAGCAGTACTTC	CASSPRTFYEQYF
TRBD2	TRBV4-1	NA	TRBJ2-7	TGCGCCAGCAGCCAATTGGGACTAGCGGGAGGAATCGACGAGCAGTACTTC	CASSQLGLAGGIDEQYF
TRBD2	TRBV20-1	NA	TRBJ2-5	TGCAGTGCTAGAGATTCATTGGCGGGGGGGCCTTCAGAGACCCAGTACTTC	CSARDSLAGGPSETQYF
NA	TRBV2	few	TRBJ2-6	TGTGCCAGCGACCTCTCTGGGGCCAACGTCCTGACTTTC	CASDLSGANVLTF
TRBD2	TRBV27	many	TRBJ2-5	TGTGCCAGCAGTTTATTGGGGGGGTCAACCCAGTACTTC	CASSLLGGSTQYF
NA	TRBV6-2/TRBV6-3	few	TRBJ1-1	TGTGCCAGCAGTTACTCGTCGGGGGTCTCGTCTCCAAAAGGAGCTTTCTTT	CASSYSSGVSSPKGAFF
NA	TRBV5-1	NA	TRBJ2-3	TGCGCCAGCAGCTTGAACGGGAGTCCCACAGATACGCAGTATTTT	CASSLNGSPTDTQYF
NA	TRBV11-2	NA	TRBJ2-5	TGTGCCAGCAGCTTAATCGCAGAGACCCAATACTTC	CASSLIAETQYF
NA	TRBV6-1	medium-sized	TRBJ1-3	TGTGCCAGCAGTGAAGCTGGGGGTTGGAACACCATATATTTT	CASSEAGGWNTIYF
NA	TRBV10-1	many	TRBJ2-3	TGCGCCAGCAGTGAGTCTGGGGGGCCACACGATACGCAGTATTTT	CASSESGGPHDTQYF
TRBD2	TRBV6-2/TRBV6-3	NA	TRBJ2-2	TGTGCCAGCAGGGCCTTTGTGGCTAGCGGGATATTAACCGGGGAGCTGTTTTTT	CASRAFVASGILTGELFF
NA	TRBV6-2/TRBV6-3	many	TRBJ1-5	TGTGCCAGCAGCGACAGGAGGAATCAGCCCCAGCATTTT	CASSDRRNQPQHF
TRBD1	TRBV20-1	NA	TRBJ2-1	TGCAGTGCTAACGCCGGGACAGGGGTCAATGAGCAGTTCTTC	CSANAGTGVNEQFF
TRBD2	TRBV29-1	many	TRBJ2-7	TGCAGCTTCAGGGAGGGCTACGAGCAGTACTTC	CSFREGYEQYF
NA	TRBV20-1	NA	TRBJ1-1	TGCAGTGCTGGCGAGCCCATGTACACTGAAGCTTTCTTT	CSAGEPMYTEAFF
NA	TRBV15	many	TRBJ1-4	TGTGCCACCAGCAGGGGGCTGAGTGAAAAACTGTTTTTT	CATSRGLSEKLFF
NA	TRBV7-9	many	TRBJ2-1	TGTGCCAGCAGCAGCACTAGATACAATGAGCAGTTCTTC	CASSSTRYNEQFF
NA	TRBV19	many	TRBJ1-4	TGTGCCAGTAGTATTCAGGGGCGGCGAACTAATGAAAAACTGTTTTTT	CASSIQGRRTNEKLFF
NA	TRBV6-1	NA	TRBJ1-2	TGTGCCAGCAGTCCCCTGGATAACGTGGGTTGCTACACCTTC	CASSPLDNVGCYTF
NA	TRBV28	few	TRBJ2-7	TGTGCCAGCAGCACTCGGACTGTATACGAGCAGTACTTC	CASSTRTVYEQYF
NA	TRBV7-9	many	TRBJ2-3	TGTGCCAGCAGCTTAGGTATCCTGGCAGGGCTTGTGGAAGATACGCAGTATTTT	CASSLGILAGLVEDTQYF
NA	TRBV2	medium-sized	TRBJ2-2	TGTGCCAGTCAGTTACAGTTAGGCACCGGGGAGCTGTTTTTT	CASQLQLGTGELFF
TRBD1	TRBV24-1	many	TRBJ2-5	TGTGCCACCAGTGCCGGTGGGACAGCTACTAAAGAGACCCAGTACTTC	CATSAGGTATKETQYF
TRBD2	TRBV28	many	TRBJ2-1	TGTGCCAGCAGTGTTAGCGGGCCCAGCTCCTACAATGAGCAGTTCTTC	CASSVSGPSSYNEQFF
NA	TRBV4-1	NA	TRBJ2-5	TGCGCCAGCAGCCCCCCTCACGGGAGTGAGACCCAGTACTTC	CASSPPHGSETQYF
NA	TRBV20-1	many	TRBJ1-4	TGCAGTGCTAAGGACTCCAAACTGTTTTTT	CSAKDSKLFF
NA	TRBV6-2/TRBV6-3	medium-sized	TRBJ2-7	TGTGCCAGCAGTCGTCGGGGATACGAGCAGTACTTC	CASSRRGYEQYF